The source of this TCR beta chain is a study of T-cell reconstitution after alpha-beta-depleted transplantation in children. Molecular barcoding with unique molecular identifiers was used for the TCRbeta library. TCRdb passed the PCR reads through MiXCR, listing each CDR3 protein once. Among some 110,000 distinct CDR3 sequences, 10% were seen once, and the ten largest hold less than 45%. This clonotype was counted only a few times. V lost 5 bases to trimming and J lost 2 bases, with 6 bases between them. The CDR3 is made up of 12 amino acids. The V call is TRBV12-3 or TRBV12-4, the J call TRBJ1-1; D call uncertain. The starting material was PBMCs, obtained before TCRalphabeta/CD19-depleted stem cell transplant. This sequence originates from a boy younger than 10 with acute lymphoblastic leukemia, due to receive a stem cell transplant. In nucleotides, the CDR3 is TGTGCCAGCAGTCCCGTTAACACTGAAGCTTTCTTT. It codes for CASSPVNTEAFF.